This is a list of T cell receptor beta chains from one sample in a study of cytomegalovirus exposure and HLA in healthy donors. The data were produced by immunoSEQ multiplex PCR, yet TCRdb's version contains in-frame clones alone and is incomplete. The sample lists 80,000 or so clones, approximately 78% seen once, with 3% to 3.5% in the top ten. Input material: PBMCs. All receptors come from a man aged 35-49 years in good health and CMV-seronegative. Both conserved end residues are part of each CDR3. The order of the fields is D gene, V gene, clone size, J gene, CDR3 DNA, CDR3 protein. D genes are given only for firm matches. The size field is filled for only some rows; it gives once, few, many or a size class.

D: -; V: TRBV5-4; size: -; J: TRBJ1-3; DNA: TGTGCCAGCAGCTTGCAGAGGGGGGGTGGCACCATATATTTT; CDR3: CASSLQRGGGTIYF
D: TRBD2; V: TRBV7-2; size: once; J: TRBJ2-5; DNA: TGTGCCAGCAGCTCTTGGGGGGGGAAAGAGACCCAGTACTTC; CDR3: CASSSWGGKETQYF
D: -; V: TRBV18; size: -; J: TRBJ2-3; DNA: TGTGCCAGCTCACCACCGGGGGCATTAGATACGCAGTATTTT; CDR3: CASSPPGALDTQYF
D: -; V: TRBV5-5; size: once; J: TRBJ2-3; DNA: TGTGCCAGCAGCAAGGACAGTGGGCGGCTAAATACGCAGTATTTT; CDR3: CASSKDSGRLNTQYF
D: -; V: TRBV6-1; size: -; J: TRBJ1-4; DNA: TGTGCCAGCATATTTACAGGGCGGGATGAAAAACTGTTTTTT; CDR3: CASIFTGRDEKLFF
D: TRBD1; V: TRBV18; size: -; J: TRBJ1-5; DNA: TGTGCCAGCTCACCACCGGGGGACAGGGACAATCAGCCCCAGCATTTT; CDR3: CASSPPGDRDNQPQHF
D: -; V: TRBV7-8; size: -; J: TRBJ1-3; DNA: TGTGCCAGCAGCCTTCTCAGGGGATACTCTGGAAACACCATATATTTT; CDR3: CASSLLRGYSGNTIYF
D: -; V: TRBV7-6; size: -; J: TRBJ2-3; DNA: TGTGCCAGCAGCCCTGGCACAGATACGCAGTATTTT; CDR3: CASSPGTDTQYF
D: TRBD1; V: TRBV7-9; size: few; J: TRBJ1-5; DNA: TGTGCCAGCAGCTGGACAGGGGATAGCAATCAGCCCCAGCATTTT; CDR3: CASSWTGDSNQPQHF
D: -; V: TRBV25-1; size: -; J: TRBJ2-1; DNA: TGTGCCAGCAGTGAGGCGGGGGCCGGGTCCTACAATGAGCAGTTCTTC; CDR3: CASSEAGAGSYNEQFF
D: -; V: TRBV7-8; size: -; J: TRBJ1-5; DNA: TGTGCCAGCGCCCTAGCCGGGGGTGATCAGCCCCAGCATTTT; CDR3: CASALAGGDQPQHF
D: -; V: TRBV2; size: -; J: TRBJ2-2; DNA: TGTGCCAGCAGTTCGGCAGGGCGGGGGGAGCTGTTTTTT; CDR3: CASSSAGRGELFF
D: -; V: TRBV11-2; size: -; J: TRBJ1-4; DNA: TGTGCCAGCAGCTTAGTACGCGGGGGGTTTAATGAAAAACTGTTTTTT; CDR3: CASSLVRGGFNEKLFF
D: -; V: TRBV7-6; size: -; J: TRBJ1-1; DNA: TGTGCCAGCAGCTTAGCGCAGGGGCCCACTGAAGCTTTCTTT; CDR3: CASSLAQGPTEAFF
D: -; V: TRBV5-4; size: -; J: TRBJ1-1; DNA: TGTGCCAGCAGCTTGGCCCAGATCCAGCCTAGTCCTGAAGCTTTCTTT; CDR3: CASSLAQIQPSPEAFF
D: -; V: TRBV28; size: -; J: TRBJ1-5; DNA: TGTGCCAGCACCAGCGGGGGCCCCAATCAGCCCCAGCATTTT; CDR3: CASTSGGPNQPQHF
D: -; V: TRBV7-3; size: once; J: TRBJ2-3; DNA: TGTGCCAGCAGTCCCCAACAGGGAACAGATACGCAGTATTTT; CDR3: CASSPQQGTDTQYF
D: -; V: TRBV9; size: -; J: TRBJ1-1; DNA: TGTGCCAGCAGCGTAGGGGGCCAGGCCGCGGGGTACACTGAAGCTTTCTTT; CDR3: CASSVGGQAAGYTEAFF
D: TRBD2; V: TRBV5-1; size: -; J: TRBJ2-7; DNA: TGCGCCAGCAGCTTGGGGTCTAGCGGGGCGGTCTACGAGCAGTACTTC; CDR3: CASSLGSSGAVYEQYF
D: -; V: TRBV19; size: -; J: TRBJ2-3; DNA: TGTGCCAGTAGTTCGGGAATCCGGACAGATTTCCCTGGAGCGCACACAGATACGCAGTATTTT; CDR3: CASSSGIRTDFPGAHTDTQYF
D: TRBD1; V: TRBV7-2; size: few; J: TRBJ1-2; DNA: TGTGCCAGCAGCTTAATCCAGGGGGGAAACTATGGCTACACCTTC; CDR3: CASSLIQGGNYGYTF
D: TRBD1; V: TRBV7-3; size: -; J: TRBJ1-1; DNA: TGTGCCAGCAGCCAGGACAGGGAGGCTGAAGCTTTCTTT; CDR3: CASSQDREAEAFF
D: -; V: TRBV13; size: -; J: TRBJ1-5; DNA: TGTGCCAGCAGCTTAGGGCGGTTCAATCAGCCCCAGCATTTT; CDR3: CASSLGRFNQPQHF
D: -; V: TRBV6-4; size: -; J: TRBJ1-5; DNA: TGTGCCAGCAGTGCGGAAGCGTTCGGGGGGACTTTAAGCAATCAGCCCCAGCATTTT; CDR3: CASSAEAFGGTLSNQPQHF
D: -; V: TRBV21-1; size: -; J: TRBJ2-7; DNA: TGTGCCAGCAGCAAACGAGGGTCTTGGGGCTACGAGCAGTACTTC; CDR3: CASSKRGSWGYEQYF
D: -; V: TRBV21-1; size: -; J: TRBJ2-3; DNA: TGTGCCAGCGCGGTTCCCCGACAGGCGAAGAGCACAGATACGCAGTATTTT; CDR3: CASAVPRQAKSTDTQYF
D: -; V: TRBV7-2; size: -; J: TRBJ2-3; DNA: TGTGCCAGCAGCTTAGGCGCGGGCACAGATACGCAGTATTTT; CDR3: CASSLGAGTDTQYF
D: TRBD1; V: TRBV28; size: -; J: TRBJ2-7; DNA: TGTGCCAGCAGTTTAGCCGGGACAGGGCTTTACGAGCAGTACTTC; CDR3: CASSLAGTGLYEQYF
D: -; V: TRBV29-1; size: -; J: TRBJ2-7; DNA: TGCAGCGTTGCTGGGGGCCAGGTCGTCGAGCAGTACTTC; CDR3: CSVAGGQVVEQYF
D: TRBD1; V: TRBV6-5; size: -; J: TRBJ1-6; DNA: TGTGCCAGCAGGCGGGGACAGGGGATCGATATCCCCCTCCACTTT; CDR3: CASRRGQGIDIPLHF
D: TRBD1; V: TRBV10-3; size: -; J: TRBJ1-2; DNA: TGTGCCGTCCGAGTCGAACCGGGACAGAGCATGGGTGGCTACACCTTC; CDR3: CAVRVEPGQSMGGYTF
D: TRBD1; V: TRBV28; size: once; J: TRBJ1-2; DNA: TGTGCCAGCAGTACCACCGGGACAGGAAACTATGGCTACACCTTC; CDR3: CASSTTGTGNYGYTF
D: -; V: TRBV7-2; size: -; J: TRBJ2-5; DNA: TGTGCCAGCAGCTTGGGGCAAGGACAGACCCAGTACTTC; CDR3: CASSLGQGQTQYF
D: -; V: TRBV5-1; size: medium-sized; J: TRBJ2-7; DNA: TGCGCCAGCAGCTTGTCCCAGGGGAGATCCTACGAGCAGTACTTC; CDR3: CASSLSQGRSYEQYF
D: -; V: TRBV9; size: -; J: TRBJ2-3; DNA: TGTGCCAGCAGCCTACAGGGAAGATACACAGATACGCAGTATTTT; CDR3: CASSLQGRYTDTQYF
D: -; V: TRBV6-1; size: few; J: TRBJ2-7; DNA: TGTGCCAGCAGTGAAGCGCGGTTCCTATACGAGCAGTACTTC; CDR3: CASSEARFLYEQYF
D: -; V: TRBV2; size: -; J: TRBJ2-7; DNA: TGTGCCAGCAGCGACGATACTAGCCGAAAGCAGTACTTC; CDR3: CASSDDTSRKQYF
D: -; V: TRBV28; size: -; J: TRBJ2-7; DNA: TGTGCCAGCAGTCCCCCGCAGGGTTGGGGCTACGAGCAGTACTTC; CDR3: CASSPPQGWGYEQYF
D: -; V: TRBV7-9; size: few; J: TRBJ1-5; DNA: TGTGCCAGCAGCTTAGCATCCGGGATGAGCAATCAGCCCCAGCATTTT; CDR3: CASSLASGMSNQPQHF
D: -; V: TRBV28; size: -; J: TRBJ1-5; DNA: TGTGCCGGGGGGGAGGGTAGGCTCGGTCAGCCCCAGCATTTT; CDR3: CAGGEGRLGQPQHF
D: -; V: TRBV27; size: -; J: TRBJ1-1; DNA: TGTGCCAGCAGTTTATCCGGGGGATTACAAGCTTTCTTT; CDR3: CASSLSGGLQAFF
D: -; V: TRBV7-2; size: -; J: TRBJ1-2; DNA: TGTGCCAGCAGCTTGCCGGTGTGGGCTCTAGGCTACACCTTC; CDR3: CASSLPVWALGYTF
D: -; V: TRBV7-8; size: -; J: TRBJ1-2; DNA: TGTGCCAGCAGCCCGCCTCTCACAGGCGCGAACTATGGCTACACCTTC; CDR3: CASSPPLTGANYGYTF
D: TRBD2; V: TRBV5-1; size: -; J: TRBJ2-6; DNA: TGCGCCAGCAGCTTGCGGGGGGGCGTTTCTGGGGCCAACGTCCTGACTTTC; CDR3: CASSLRGGVSGANVLTF
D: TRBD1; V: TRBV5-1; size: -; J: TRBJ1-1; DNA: TGCGCCAGCAGCCTCGGGACAGGCAACCTGCGGGCTTTCTTT; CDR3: CASSLGTGNLRAFF
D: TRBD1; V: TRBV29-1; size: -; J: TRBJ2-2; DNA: TGCAGCGTTGAGCGGGGACAGGGGGTTGGGGAGCTGTTTTTT; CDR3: CSVERGQGVGELFF
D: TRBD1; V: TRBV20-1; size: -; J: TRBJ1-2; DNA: TGCAGTGCGGACAGGGCGGGTGGCTACACCTTC; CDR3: CSADRAGGYTF
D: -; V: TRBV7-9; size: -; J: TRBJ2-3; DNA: TGTGCCAGCAGCGACCCTCCGACAGGAGCAGATACGCAGTATTTT; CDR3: CASSDPPTGADTQYF
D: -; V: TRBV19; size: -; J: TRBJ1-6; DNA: TGTGCCAGTACCCCGGGGAGCTCCTATAATTCACCCCTCCACTTT; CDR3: CASTPGSSYNSPLHF
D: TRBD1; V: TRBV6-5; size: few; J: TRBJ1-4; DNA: TGTGCCAGCAGGGGGGACAGATTGCTGTTTTTT; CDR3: CASRGDRLLFF